Following are 15 T cell receptor beta chains from one sample sequenced in a study of neurological immune-mediated disorders (dated by TCRdb to between 2018 and 2020). Library preparation was by 5' RACE. Instrument on record: Illumina HiSeq 2500. TCRdb handled the public reads itself, with Q25 trimming in fastp and clone calling in MiXCR, and kept productive beta chains. Every distinct CDR3 protein forms one entry, paired with its most common genes and DNA. The sample table contains tens of thousands of distinct CDR3 sequences; only one count was recorded for about 4.1% of them. 5% to 7% of the sample goes to the ten largest clones. Sequencing used PBMCs. The receptors stem from a man in his 60s with multiple sclerosis.

Ten or more counts support this clonotype. The rearrangement uses TRBV6-1 and TRBJ2-1, with D perhaps matching TRBD2 (6 bases). CDR1 MNHNS and CDR2 SASEGT come from the germline V gene. V lost 6 bases to trimming and J lost 2 bases, with 17 bases between them. The CDR3 sequence is 16 residues long. The CDR3 region is CASSPRERATYNEQFF. Written as DNA, the CDR3 is TGTGCCAGCAGCCCAAGGGAGCGGGCCACCTACAATGAGCAGTTCTTC.

This clonotype showed up many times. The chain has TRBV7-2 and TRBJ2-7; 8 bases map to TRBD2. Germline CDR1 and CDR2: SGHTA and FQGNSA. J lost 4 bases, V lost 3 bases, and 5 bases had no gene match. The CDR3 is 14 residues long. CDR3 nucleotide sequence: TGTGCCAGCAGCTTCGGGACTAGAGGGTACGAGCAGTACTTC. Translated: CASSFGTRGYEQYF.

This clonotype came up many times. The chain uses TRBV14 and TRBJ2-2, with D possibly being TRBD2 (6 bases). The ends were cut back, 2 bases at V and 3 bases at J, with 16 bases in the middle. The germline gives CDR1 SGHDN, CDR2 FVKESK. The CDR3 sequence is 17 residues long. The CDR3 loop is CASSQSSTSRYTGELFF. The CDR3 bases are TGTGCCAGCAGCCAATCCTCAACTAGCCGCTACACCGGGGAGCTGTTTTTT.

This clonotype was recorded at least ten times. The J gene is TRBJ2-5, the V gene TRBV20-1; weak D call: TRBD2 (5 bases). V lost 5 bases to trimming and J lost 6 bases, with 13 bases between them. The CDR3 is 12 residues long. The germline V gene encodes CDR1 DFQATT and CDR2 SNEGSKA (reference sequence). The DNA of the CDR3 is TGCAGTGCTCTTGGACTTGGCCAGACCCAGTACTTC. This encodes CSALGLGQTQYF.

In this sample, this clonotype turned up many times. The J gene is TRBJ1-5, the V gene TRBV20-1; D is unresolved. Germline values: CDR1 DFQATT, CDR2 SNEGSKA (reference sequence). Trimming took off 5 bases at V and 0 bases at J, with 8 bases between the two ends. The CDR3 runs to 13 residues. The CDR3 is CSALQHSNQPQHF. The CDR3 nucleotides read TGCAGTGCTTTACAACATAGCAATCAGCCCCAGCATTTT.

This clonotype was recorded many times. The chain is built from TRBV3-1 and TRBJ1-2, with D perhaps TRBD1 (5 bases). Germline loops: CDR1 LGHDT, CDR2 YNNKEL (reference sequence). V dropped 7 bases and J dropped 4 bases, with 16 bases sitting between them. The CDR3 is 14 residues long. In nucleotides, the CDR3 is TGTGCCAGCACCAAGATGGGGGTCGGCTATGGCTACACCTTC. Amino acids: CASTKMGVGYGYTF.

In its sample, this clonotype was seen many times. This may come from a read error, since a much larger clone is one base off. The rearrangement joins TRBV5-1 to TRBJ2-2, with 10 positions matching TRBD2. Germline CDR1 reads SGHRS; CDR2 reads YFSETQ. The length of the CDR3 is 15 residues. With 1 base clipped from V and 6 bases from J, the junction kept 3 bases outside the gene matches. DNA of the CDR3: TGCGCCAGCAGCTTGACTAGCGGGATTCCCGGGGAGCTGTTTTTT. Translating gives CASSLTSGIPGELFF.

This clonotype has ten or more counts. The chain has TRBV29-1 and TRBJ2-1; D is ambiguous. The V end was cut by 7 bases, the J end by 13 bases, with 14 bases between. CDR3 length: 10 amino acids. Germline loops: CDR1 SQVTM, CDR2 ANQGSEA. The DNA of the CDR3 is TGCAGCGCTCTATTCGATTCTCAGTTCTTC. This codes for CSALFDSQFF.

This clonotype was seen repeatedly, ten times or more. This sequence joins TRBV29-1 and TRBJ1-1, with D maybe TRBD1 (6 bases). V was trimmed by 6 bases and J by 1 base, leaving 12 bases between them. This CDR3 is 13 amino acids long. Germline assignment: CDR1 SQVTM and CDR2 ANQGSEA. The CDR3 spells CSVGDTTNTEAFF. Here the CDR3 DNA reads TGCAGCGTCGGGGACACGACGAACACTGAAGCTTTCTTT. Based on the CDR3 plus reference TRBV29-1 and TRBJ1-1, the full variable domain is SAVISQKPSRDICQRGTSLTIQCQVDSQVTMMFWYRQQPGQSLTLIATANQGSEATYESGFVIDKFPISRPNLTFSTLTVSNMSPEDSSIYLCSVGDTTNTEAFFGQGTRLTVV.

This clonotype was seen more than once but under ten times. The genes are TRBV20-1 and TRBJ2-3; D possibly corresponds to TRBD1 (6 bases). CDR1 DFQATT and CDR2 SNEGSKA come from the germline V gene (reference sequence). V dropped 7 bases and J dropped 0 bases, with 14 bases sitting between them. This CDR3 region has 14 residues. CDR3 DNA: TGCAGTGGGAAACAGGGTTCTAGCACAGATACGCAGTATTTT. Its translation: CSGKQGSSTDTQYF.

The rearrangement joins TRBV13 to TRBJ1-2; D gene ambiguous. The germline V gene has CDR1 PRHDT and CDR2 FYEKMQ (reference sequence). V was shortened by 3 bases and J by 4 bases, with 6 bases between the two germline ends. This CDR3 has 12 residues. CDR3 DNA: TGTGCCAGCAGCTTGGAACTCTATGGCTACACCTTC. Its protein is CASSLELYGYTF.

This clonotype was observed at least ten times. The chain employs TRBV20-1 and TRBJ2-7; TRBD1 is a possible D gene (6 bases). The germline gives CDR1 DFQATT, CDR2 SNEGSKA (reference sequence). Trimming left V 4 bases short and J 2 bases short, with 9 bases between. There are 12 residues in the CDR3. This CDR3 is CSANRATYEQYF. CDR3 DNA sequence: TGCAGTGCTAACAGGGCGACCTACGAGCAGTACTTC.

This clonotype has a count of ten or more. The chain is built from TRBV6-1 and TRBJ1-3; D remains unclear. The germline CDR1 and CDR2 sequences are MNHNS and SASEGT. V was cut by 6 bases and J by 1 base, with 10 bases left in between. The length of the CDR3 is 14 residues. CDR3 DNA sequence: TGTGCCAGCAGCTCAACAACTTCTGGAAACACCATATATTTT. Translation gives CASSSTTSGNTIYF.

This clonotype has at least ten counts. This chain joins TRBV25-1 and TRBJ1-4, with 11 positions matching TRBD1. From germline, CDR1 is MGHDK and CDR2 SYGVNS. This CDR3 region has 18 residues. Unmatched junction bases numbered 11, after V lost 3 bases and J lost 5 bases. The CDR3 nucleotides read TGTGCCAGCAGTGATTTTGGACAGGGGGCCGCACTGAATGAAAAACTGTTTTTT. This codes for CASSDFGQGAALNEKLFF. Drawing the rest from reference TRBV25-1 and TRBJ1-4, the complete variable domain is EADIYQTPRYLVIGTGKKITLECSQTMGHDKMYWYQQDPGMELHLIHYSYGVNSTEKGDLSSESTVSRIRTEHFPLTLESARPSHTSQYLCASSDFGQGAALNEKLFFGSGTQLSVL.

There are many counts of this clonotype. This sequence joins TRBV5-5 and TRBJ1-1; D gene uncertain. In germline, CDR1 is SGHKS, CDR2 YYEKEE (reference sequence). The CDR3 sequence is 13 residues long. Trimming pared 2 bases from V and 1 base from J, leaving 6 bases between. In DNA, the CDR3 is TGTGCCAGCAGCTTTATAGAGAACACTGAAGCTTTCTTT. Protein product: CASSFIENTEAFF.